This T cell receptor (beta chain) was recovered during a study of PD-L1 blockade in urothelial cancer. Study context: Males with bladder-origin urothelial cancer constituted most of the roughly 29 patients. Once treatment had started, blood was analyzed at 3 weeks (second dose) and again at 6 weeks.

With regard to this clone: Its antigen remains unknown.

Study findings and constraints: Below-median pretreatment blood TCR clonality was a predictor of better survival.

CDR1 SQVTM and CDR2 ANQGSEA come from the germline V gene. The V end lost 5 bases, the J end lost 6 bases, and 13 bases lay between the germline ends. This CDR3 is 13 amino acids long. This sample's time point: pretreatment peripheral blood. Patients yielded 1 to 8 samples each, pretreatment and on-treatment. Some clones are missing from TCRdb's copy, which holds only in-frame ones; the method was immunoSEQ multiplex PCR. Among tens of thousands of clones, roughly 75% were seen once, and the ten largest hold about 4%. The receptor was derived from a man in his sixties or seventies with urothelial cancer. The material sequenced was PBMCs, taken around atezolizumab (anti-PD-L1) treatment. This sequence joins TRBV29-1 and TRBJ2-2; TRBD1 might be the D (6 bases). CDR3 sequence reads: CSVRTDGAGELFF. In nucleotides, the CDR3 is TGCAGCGTTCGGACAGATGGTGCCGGGGAGCTGTTTTTT.